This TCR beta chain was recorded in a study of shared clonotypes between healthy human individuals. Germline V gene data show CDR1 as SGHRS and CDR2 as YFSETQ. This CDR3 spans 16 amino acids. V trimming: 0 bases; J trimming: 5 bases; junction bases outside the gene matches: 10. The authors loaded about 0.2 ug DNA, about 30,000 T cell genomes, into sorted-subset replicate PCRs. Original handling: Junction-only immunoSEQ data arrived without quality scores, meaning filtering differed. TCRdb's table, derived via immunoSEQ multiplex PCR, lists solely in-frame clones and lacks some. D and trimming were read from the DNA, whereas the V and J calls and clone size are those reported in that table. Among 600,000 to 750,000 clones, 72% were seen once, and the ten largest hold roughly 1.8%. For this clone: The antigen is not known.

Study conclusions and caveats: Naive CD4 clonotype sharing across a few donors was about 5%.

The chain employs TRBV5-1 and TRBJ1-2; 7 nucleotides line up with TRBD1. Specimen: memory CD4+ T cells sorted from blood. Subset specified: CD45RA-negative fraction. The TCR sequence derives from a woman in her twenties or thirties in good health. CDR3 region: CASSLETGQIFYGYTF. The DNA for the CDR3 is TGCGCCAGCAGCTTGGAGACGGGACAGATTTTTTATGGCTACACCTTC.